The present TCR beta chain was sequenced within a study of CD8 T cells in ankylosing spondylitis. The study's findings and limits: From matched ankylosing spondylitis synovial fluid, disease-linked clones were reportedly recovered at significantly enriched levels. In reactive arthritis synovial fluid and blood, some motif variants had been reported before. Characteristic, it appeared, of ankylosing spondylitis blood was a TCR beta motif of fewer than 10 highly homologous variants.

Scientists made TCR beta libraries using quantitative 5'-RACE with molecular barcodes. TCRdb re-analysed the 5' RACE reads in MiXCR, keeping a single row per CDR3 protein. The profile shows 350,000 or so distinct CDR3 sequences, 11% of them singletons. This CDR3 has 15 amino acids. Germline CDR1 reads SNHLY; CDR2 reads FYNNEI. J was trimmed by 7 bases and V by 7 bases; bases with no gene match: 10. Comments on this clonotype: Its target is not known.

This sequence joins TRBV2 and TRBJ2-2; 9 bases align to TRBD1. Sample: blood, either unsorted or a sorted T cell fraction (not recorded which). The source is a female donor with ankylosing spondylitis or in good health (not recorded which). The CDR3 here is CASIKDRGVGGELFF. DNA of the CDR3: TGTGCCAGCATTAAAGACAGGGGGGTCGGCGGGGAGCTGTTTTTT.